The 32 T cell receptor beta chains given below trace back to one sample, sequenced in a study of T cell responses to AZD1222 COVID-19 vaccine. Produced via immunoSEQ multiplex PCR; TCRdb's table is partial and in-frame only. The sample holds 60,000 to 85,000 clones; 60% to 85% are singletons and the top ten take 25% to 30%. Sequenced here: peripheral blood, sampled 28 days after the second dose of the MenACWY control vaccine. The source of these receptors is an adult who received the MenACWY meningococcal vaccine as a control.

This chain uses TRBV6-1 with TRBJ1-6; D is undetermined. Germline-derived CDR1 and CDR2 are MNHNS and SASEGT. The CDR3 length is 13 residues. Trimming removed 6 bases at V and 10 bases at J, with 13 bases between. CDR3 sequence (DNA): TGTGCCAGCAGCGACACTACCCCCTCACCCCTCCACTTT. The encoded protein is CASSDTTPSPLHF.

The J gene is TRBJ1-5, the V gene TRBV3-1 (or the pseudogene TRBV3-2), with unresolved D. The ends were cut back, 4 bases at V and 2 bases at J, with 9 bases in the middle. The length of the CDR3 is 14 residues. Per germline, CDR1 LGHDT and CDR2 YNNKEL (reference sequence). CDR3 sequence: CASSPAPGNQPQHF. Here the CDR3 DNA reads TGTGCCAGCAGCCCAGCCCCAGGCAATCAGCCCCAGCATTTT.

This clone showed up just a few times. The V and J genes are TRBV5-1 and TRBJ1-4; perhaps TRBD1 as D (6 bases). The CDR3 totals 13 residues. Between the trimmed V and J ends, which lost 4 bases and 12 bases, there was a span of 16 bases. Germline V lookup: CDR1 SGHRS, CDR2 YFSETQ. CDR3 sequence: CASSHNREMELFF. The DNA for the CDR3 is TGCGCCAGCAGCCATAACAGGGAGATGGAACTGTTTTTT.

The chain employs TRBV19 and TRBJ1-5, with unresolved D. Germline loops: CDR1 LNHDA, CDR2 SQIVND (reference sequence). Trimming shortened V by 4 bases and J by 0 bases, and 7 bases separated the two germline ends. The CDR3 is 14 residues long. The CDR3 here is CASSKNRSNQPQHF. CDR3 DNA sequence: TGTGCCAGTAGTAAGAACCGTAGCAATCAGCCCCAGCATTTT.

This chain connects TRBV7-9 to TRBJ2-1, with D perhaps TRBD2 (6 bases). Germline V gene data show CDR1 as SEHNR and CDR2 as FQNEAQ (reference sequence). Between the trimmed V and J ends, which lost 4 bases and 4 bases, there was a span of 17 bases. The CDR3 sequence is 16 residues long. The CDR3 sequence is CASSSWGGTRYNEQFF. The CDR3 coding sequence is TGTGCCAGCAGCTCCTGGGGCGGGACGAGATACAATGAGCAGTTCTTC.

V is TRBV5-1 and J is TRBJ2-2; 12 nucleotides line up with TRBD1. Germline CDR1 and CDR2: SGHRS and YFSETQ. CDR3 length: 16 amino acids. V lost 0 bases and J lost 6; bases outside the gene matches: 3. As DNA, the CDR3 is TGCGCCAGCAGCTTGGTGGGACAGGGGGCTCCCGGGGAGCTGTTTTTT. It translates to CASSLVGQGAPGELFF.

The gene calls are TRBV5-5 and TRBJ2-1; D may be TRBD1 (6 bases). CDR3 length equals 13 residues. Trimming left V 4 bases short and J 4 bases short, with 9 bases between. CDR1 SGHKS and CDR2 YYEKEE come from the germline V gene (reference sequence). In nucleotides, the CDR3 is TGTGCCAGCAGCGGCGGACAGTACAATGAGCAGTTCTTC. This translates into CASSGGQYNEQFF.

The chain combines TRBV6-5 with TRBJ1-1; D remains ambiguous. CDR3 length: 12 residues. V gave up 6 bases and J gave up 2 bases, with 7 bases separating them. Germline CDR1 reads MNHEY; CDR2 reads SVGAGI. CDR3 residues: CASRGTNTEAFF. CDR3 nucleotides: TGTGCCAGCAGGGGAACTAACACTGAAGCTTTCTTT.

CDR3 loop: CASSTHINQPQHF. The CDR3 DNA sequence: TGTGCCAGCAGTACTCATATCAATCAGCCCCAGCATTTT. This chain links TRBV7-2 with TRBJ1-5; D is uncertain. With 6 bases removed from V and 3 bases from J, the gap between germline ends came to 9 bases. Germline V gene data show CDR1 as SGHTA and CDR2 as FQGNSA. The CDR3 has 13 amino acids.

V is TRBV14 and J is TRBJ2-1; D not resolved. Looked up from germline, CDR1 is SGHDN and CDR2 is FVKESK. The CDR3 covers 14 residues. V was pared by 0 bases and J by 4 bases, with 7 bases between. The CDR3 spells CASSQDLGYNEQFF. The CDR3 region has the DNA TGTGCCAGCAGCCAAGATCTAGGGTACAATGAGCAGTTCTTC.

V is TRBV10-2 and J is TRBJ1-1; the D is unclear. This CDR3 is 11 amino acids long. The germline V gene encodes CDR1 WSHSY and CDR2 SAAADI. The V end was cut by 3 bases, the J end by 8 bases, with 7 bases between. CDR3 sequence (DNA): TGCGCCAGCAGTGATGGTCTCGAAGCTTTCTTT. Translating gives CASSDGLEAFF.

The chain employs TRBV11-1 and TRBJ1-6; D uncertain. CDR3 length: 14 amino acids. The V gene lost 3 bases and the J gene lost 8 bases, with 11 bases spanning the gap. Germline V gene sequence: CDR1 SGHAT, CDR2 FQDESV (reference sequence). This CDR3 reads CASSLGNFDSPLHF. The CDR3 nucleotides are TGTGCCAGCAGCTTGGGGAACTTTGATTCACCCCTCCACTTT.

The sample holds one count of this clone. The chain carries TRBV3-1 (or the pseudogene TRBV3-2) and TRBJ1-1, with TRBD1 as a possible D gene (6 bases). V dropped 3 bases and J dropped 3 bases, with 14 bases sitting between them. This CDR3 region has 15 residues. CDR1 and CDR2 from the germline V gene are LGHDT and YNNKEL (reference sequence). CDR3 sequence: CASSQGGARDTEAFF. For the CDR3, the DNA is TGTGCCAGCAGCCAGGGGGGGGCGCGGGACACTGAAGCTTTCTTT.

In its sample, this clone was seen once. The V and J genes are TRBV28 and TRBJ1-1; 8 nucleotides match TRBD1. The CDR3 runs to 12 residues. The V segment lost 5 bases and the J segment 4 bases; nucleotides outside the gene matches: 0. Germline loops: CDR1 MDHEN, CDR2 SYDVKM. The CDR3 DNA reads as TGTGCCAGCAGTACAGGGGGCACTGAAGCTTTCTTT. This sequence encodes CASSTGGTEAFF. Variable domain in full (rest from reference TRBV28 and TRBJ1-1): DVKVTQSSRYLVKRTGEKVFLECVQDMDHENMFWYRQDPGLGLRLIYFSYDVKMKEKGDIPEGYSVSREKKERFSLILESASTNQTSMYLCASSTGGTEAFFGQGTRLTVV.

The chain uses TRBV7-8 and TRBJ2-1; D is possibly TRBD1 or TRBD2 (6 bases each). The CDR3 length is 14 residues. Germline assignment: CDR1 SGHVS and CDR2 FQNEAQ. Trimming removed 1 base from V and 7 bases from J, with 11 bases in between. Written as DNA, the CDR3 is TGTGCCAGCAGCTTAGGTGGAGGGGGGAATGAGCAGTTCTTC. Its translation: CASSLGGGGNEQFF.

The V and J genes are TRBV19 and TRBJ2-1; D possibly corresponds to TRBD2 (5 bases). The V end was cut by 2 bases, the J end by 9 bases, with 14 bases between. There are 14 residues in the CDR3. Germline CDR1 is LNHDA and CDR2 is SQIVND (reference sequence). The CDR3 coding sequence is TGTGCCAGTAGTATAATACTAGGTGAAGGTGAGCAGTTCTTC. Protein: CASSIILGEGEQFF.

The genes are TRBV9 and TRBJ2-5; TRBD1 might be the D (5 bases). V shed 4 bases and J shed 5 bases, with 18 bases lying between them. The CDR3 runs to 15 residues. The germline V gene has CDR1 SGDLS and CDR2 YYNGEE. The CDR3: CASSPGVGPGETQYF. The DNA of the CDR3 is TGTGCCAGCAGCCCCGGAGTGGGGCCAGGGGAGACCCAGTACTTC.

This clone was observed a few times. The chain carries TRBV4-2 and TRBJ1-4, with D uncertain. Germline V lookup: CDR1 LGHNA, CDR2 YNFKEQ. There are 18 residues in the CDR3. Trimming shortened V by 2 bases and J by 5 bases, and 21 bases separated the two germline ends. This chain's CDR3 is CASSQNPIRGSGNEKLFF. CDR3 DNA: TGTGCCAGCAGCCAAAACCCAATTCGGGGTTCCGGCAATGAAAAACTGTTTTTT.

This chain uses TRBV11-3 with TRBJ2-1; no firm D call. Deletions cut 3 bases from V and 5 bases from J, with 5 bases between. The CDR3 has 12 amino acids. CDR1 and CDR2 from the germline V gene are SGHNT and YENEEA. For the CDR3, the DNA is TGTGCCAGCAGCTTTTCGAACAATGAGCAGTTCTTC. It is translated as CASSFSNNEQFF.

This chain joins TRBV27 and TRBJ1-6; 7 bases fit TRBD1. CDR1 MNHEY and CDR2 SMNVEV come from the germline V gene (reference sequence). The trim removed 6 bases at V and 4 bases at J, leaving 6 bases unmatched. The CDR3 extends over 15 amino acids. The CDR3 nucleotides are TGTGCCAGCAGAAGTGACAGGGTTTATAATTCACCCCTCCACTTT. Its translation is CASRSDRVYNSPLHF.

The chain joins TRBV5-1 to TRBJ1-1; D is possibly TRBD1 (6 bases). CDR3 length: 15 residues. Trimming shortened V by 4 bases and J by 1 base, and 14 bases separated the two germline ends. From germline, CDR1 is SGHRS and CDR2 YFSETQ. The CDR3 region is CASSLGGASNTEAFF. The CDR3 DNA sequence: TGCGCCAGCAGCCTAGGGGGGGCATCGAACACTGAAGCTTTCTTT.

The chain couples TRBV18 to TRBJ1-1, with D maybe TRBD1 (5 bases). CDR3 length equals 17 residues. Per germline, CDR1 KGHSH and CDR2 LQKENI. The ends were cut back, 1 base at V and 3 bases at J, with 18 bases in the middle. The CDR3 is CASSPRTGWGWDTEAFF. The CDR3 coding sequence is TGTGCCAGCTCACCACGCACAGGTTGGGGTTGGGACACTGAAGCTTTCTTT.

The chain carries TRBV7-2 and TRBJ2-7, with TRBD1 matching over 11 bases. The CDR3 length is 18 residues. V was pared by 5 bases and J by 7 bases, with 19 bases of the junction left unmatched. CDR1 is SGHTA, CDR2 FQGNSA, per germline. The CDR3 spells CASSPSPRSGQGAREQYF. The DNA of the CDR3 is TGTGCCAGCAGCCCCTCCCCTCGATCCGGACAGGGGGCGAGAGAGCAGTACTTC. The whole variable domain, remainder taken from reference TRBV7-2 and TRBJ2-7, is GAGVSQSPSNKVTEKGKDVELRCDPISGHTALYWYRQSLGQGLEFLIYFQGNSAPDKSGLPSDRFSAERTGGSVSTLTIQRTQQEDSAVYLCASSPSPRSGQGAREQYFGPGTRLTVT.

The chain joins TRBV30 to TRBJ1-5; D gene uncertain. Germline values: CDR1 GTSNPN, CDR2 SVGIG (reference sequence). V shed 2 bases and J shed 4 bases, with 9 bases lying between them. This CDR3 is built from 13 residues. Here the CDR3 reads CAWSPSGNQPQHF. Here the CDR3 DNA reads TGTGCCTGGAGTCCCTCCGGGAATCAGCCCCAGCATTTT.

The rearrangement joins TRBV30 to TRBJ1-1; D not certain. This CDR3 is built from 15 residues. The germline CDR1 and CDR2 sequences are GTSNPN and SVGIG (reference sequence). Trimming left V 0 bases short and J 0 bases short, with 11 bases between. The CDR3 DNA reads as TGTGCCTGGAGTGTATCGGTCAGATTGAACACTGAAGCTTTCTTT. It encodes CAWSVSVRLNTEAFF. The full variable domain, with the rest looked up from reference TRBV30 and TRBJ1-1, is SQTIHQWPATLVQPVGSPLSLECTVEGTSNPNLYWYRQAAGRGLQLLFYSVGIGQISSEVPQNLSASRPQDRQFILSSKKLLLSDSGFYLCAWSVSVRLNTEAFFGQGTRLTVV.

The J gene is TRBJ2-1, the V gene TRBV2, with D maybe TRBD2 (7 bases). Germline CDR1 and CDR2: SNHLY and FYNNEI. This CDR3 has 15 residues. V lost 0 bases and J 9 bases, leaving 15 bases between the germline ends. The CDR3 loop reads CASSEAGGPVVEQFF. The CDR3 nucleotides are TGTGCCAGCAGTGAAGCGGGGGGGCCGGTTGTTGAGCAGTTCTTC.

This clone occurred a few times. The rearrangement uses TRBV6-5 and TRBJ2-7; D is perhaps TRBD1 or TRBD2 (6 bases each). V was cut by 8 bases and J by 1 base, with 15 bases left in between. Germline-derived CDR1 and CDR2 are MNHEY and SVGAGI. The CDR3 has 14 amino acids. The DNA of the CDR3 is TGTGCCAGCCGTAGGGGGGCTGGGTCCTACGAGCAGTACTTC. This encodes CASRRGAGSYEQYF.

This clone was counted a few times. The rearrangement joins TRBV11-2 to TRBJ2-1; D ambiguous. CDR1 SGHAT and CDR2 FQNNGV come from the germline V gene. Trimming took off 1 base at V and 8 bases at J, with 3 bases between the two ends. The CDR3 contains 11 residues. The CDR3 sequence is CASSLGYEQFF. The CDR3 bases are TGTGCCAGCAGCTTAGGATATGAGCAGTTCTTC.

Here the CDR3 DNA reads TGTGCCAGCAGTTATGGTCTGGACAGGGGGAATCAGCCCCAGCATTTT. This codes for CASSYGLDRGNQPQHF. The J gene is TRBJ1-5, the V gene TRBV6-6; TRBD1 matches at 10 bases. V was clipped by 3 bases and J by 4 bases; unmatched bases: 6. The CDR3 extends over 16 amino acids. Germline CDR1 and CDR2: MNHNY and SVGAGI (reference sequence).

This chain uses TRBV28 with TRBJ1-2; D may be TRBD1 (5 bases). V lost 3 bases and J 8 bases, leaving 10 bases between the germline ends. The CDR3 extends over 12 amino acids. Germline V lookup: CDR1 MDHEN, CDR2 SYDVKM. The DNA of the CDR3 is TGTGCCAGCAGTTTTATCTGGGGGGGCTACACCTTC. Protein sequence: CASSFIWGGYTF.

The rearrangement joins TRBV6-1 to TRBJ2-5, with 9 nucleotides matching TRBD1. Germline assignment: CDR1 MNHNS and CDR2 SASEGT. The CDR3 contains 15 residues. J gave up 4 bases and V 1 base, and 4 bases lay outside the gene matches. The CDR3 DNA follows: TGTGCCAGCAGTGAAGTCTCGACAGGGGGAGAGACCCAGTACTTC. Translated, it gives CASSEVSTGGETQYF.

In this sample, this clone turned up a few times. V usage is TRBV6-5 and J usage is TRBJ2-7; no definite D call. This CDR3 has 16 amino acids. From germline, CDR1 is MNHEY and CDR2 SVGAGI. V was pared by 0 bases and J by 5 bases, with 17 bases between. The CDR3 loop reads CASSYSRFGRSHEQYF. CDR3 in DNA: TGTGCCAGCAGTTACTCTCGGTTTGGGCGGTCCCACGAGCAGTACTTC.